What follows describes a single TCR beta chain. The data stem from a study of blood T cell repertoires in COVID-19. V was clipped by 4 bases and J by 10 bases; unmatched bases: 6. Germline values: CDR1 SGHKS, CDR2 YYEKEE (reference sequence). The CDR3 covers 14 residues. Original analysis: Estimates of nucleated cell counts were drawn from the amplification of reference gene primers. Some clones are missing from TCRdb's copy, which holds only in-frame ones; the method was immunoSEQ multiplex PCR. For V, J and clone size, that table is used; D and trimming come from the DNA. The data contain around 28,000 clones, about 88% of them singletons.

The V gene is TRBV5-5, the J gene TRBJ1-6, with 9 bases lining up with TRBD1. Sequencing was done on a sample of peripheral blood. This sequence was found in a human donor with acute or convalescent COVID-19. The donor label of this sample is uncertain. CDR3 loop: CASSEGTGRSPLHF. The CDR3 DNA is TGTGCCAGCAGCGAGGGGACAGGGAGGTCACCCCTCCACTTT.